Included here is one T cell receptor (beta chain) sequence, with context. Antigen unknown. CDR3 size: 16 residues. V lost 1 base and J lost 2; bases outside the gene matches: 4. Germline V gives CDR1 SQVTM, CDR2 ANQGSEA. The PCR employed 60 Vbeta primers together with 13 Jbeta primers. Using immunoSEQ multiplex PCR, the repertoire was profiled, and TCRdb retains in-frame clones only, with some absent. The sample holds fewer than 200,000 clones; 75% to 85% are singletons and the top ten take about 1.3%. This entry belongs to a study of cytomegalovirus exposure and HLA in healthy donors. Nominal health characterized the donors when sampled, though unrecorded immune exposures were likely. Study-level points and caveats: The authors assumed roughly uniform sequencing depth across donors for presence/absence analyses. Several top significant clusters appeared, in a later analysis, to be linked to common viral pathogens.

The sample taken for sequencing was PBMCs. This rearrangement joins TRBV29-1 to TRBJ2-1, with 11 bases that match TRBD2. The TCR was taken from a girl aged 2-10 years in good health and CMV-seropositive. In DNA form, the CDR3 reads TGCAGCGTTGAAGGGGGTAGCGGGGGGGCCTACAATGAGCAGTTCTTC. Protein product: CSVEGGSGGAYNEQFF.